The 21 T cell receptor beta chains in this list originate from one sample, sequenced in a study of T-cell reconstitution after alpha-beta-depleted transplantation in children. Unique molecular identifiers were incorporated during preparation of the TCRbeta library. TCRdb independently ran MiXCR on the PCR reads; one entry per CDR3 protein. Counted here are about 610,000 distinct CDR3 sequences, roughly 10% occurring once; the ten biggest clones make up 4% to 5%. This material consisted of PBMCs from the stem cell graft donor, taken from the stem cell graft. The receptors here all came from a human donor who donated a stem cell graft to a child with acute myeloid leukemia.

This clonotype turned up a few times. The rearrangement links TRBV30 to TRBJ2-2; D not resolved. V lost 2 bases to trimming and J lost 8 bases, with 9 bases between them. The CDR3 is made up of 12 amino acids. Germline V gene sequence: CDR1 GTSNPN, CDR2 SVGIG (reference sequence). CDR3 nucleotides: TGTGCCTGGAGTCCCCTAACGGGGGAGCTGTTTTTT. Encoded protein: CAWSPLTGELFF.

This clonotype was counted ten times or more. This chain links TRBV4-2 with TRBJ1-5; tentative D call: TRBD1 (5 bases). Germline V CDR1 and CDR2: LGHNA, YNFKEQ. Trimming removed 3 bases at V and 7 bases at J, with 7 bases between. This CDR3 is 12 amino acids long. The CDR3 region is CASSQGDQPQHF. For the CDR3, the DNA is TGTGCCAGCAGCCAGGGGGACCAGCCCCAGCATTTT.

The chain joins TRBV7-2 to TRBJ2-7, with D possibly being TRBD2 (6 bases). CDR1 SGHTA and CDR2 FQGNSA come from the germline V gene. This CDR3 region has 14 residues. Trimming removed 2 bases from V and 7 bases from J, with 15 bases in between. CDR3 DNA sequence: TGTGCCAGCAGCTTAAATCGGGGAGGAGGGGAGCAGTACTTC. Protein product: CASSLNRGGGEQYF.

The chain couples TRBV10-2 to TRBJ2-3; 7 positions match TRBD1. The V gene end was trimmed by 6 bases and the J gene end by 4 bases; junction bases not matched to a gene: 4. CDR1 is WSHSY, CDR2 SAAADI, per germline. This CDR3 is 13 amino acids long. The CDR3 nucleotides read TGCGCCAGCAGACAGGGGACCGCAGATACGCAGTATTTT. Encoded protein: CASRQGTADTQYF.

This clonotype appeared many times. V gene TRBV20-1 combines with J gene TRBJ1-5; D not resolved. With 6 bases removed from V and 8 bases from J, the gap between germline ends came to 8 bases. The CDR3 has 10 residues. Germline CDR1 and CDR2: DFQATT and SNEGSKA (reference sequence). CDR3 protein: CSALRKPQHF. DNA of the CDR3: TGCAGTGCCTTAAGGAAGCCCCAGCATTTT.

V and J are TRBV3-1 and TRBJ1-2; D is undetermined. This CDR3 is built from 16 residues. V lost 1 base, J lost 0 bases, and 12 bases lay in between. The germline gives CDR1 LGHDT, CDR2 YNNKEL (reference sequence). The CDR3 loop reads CASSQVKGITNYGYTF. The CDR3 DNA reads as TGTGCCAGCAGCCAAGTAAAGGGCATAACTAACTATGGCTACACCTTC.

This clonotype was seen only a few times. For the CDR3, the DNA is TGCAGTGCTAGAATACAGGGTTCCTCCTACGAGCAGTACTTC. Protein: CSARIQGSSYEQYF. The gene calls are TRBV20-1 and TRBJ2-7; possible D gene TRBD1, 6 bases. Per germline, CDR1 DFQATT and CDR2 SNEGSKA (reference sequence). This CDR3 has 14 residues. V was trimmed by 2 bases and J by 0 bases, leaving 11 bases between them.

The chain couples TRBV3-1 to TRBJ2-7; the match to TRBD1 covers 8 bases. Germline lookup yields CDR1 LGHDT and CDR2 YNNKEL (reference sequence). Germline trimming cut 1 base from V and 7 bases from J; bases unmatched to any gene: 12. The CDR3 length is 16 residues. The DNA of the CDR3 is TGTGCCAGCAGCCAAGGCCCCGGGACAGGCGGAGGAGAGCAGTACTTC. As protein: CASSQGPGTGGGEQYF.

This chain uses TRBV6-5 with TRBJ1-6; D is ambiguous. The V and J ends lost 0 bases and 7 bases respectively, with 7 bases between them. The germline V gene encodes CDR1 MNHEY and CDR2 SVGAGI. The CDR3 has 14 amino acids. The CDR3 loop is CASSYSASNSPLHF. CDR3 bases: TGTGCCAGCAGTTACTCGGCATCCAATTCACCCCTCCACTTT.

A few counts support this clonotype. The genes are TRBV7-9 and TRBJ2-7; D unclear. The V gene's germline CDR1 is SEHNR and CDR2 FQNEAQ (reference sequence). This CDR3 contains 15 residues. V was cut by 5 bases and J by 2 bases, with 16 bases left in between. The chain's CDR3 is CASSHVPSLTYEQYF. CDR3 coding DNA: TGTGCCAGCAGCCATGTCCCTTCCTTAACCTACGAGCAGTACTTC.

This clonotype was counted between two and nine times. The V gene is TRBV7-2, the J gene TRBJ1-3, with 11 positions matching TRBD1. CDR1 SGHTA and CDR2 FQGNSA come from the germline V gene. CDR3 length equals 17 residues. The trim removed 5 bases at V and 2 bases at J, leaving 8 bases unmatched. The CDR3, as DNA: TGTGCCAGCAGCCCGACCGGGACAGGGGGTCCTGGAAACACCATATATTTT. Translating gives CASSPTGTGGPGNTIYF.

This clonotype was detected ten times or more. The CDR3 sequence: CASSLSGGSYNEQFF. The CDR3 DNA is TGTGCCAGCAGTTTATCAGGGGGCTCCTACAATGAGCAGTTCTTC. V is TRBV12-3 or TRBV12-4 and J is TRBJ2-1; TRBD1 matches at 7 bases. The CDR3 runs to 15 residues. V lost 2 bases and J lost 0; bases outside the gene matches: 1.

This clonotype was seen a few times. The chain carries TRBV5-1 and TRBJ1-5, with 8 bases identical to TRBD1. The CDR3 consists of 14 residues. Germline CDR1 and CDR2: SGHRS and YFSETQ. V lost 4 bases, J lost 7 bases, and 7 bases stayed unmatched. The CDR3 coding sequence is TGCGCCAGCAGCGCAGGGGGCCCCAGGCAGCCCCAGCATTTT. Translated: CASSAGGPRQPQHF.

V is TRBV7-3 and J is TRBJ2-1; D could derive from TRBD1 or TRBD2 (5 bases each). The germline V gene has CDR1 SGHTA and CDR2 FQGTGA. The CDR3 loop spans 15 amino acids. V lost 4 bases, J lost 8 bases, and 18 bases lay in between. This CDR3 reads CASSSPGTLLDEQFF. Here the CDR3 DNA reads TGTGCCAGCAGCTCCCCCGGGACCCTCCTGGATGAGCAGTTCTTC. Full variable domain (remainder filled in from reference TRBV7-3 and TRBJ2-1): GAGVSQTPSNKVTEKGKYVELRCDPISGHTALYWYRQSLGQGPEFLIYFQGTGAADDSGLPNDRFFAVRPEGSVSTLKIQRTERGDSAVYLCASSSPGTLLDEQFFGPGTRLTVL.

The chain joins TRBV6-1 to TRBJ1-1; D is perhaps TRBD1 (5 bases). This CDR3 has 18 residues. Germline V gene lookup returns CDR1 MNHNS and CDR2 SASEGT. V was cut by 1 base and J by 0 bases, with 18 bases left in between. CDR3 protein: CASSEVPQGNIMNTEAFF. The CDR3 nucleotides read TGTGCCAGCAGTGAAGTACCGCAGGGAAATATAATGAACACTGAAGCTTTCTTT.

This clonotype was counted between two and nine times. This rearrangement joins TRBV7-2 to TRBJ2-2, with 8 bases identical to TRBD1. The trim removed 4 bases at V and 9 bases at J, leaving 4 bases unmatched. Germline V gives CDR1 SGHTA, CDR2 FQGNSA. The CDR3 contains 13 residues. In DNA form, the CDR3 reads TGTGCCAGCAGCTCTAGGGACAGGCGGGAGCTGTTTTTT. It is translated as CASSSRDRRELFF.

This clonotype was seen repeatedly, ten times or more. The CDR3 spells CSASGQGSRKSLYEQYF. The CDR3 nucleotides read TGCAGTGCTAGCGGACAGGGGAGTCGCAAGTCCCTATACGAGCAGTACTTC. The V and J genes are TRBV20-1 and TRBJ2-7, with 9 bases fitting TRBD1. The V gene end was trimmed by 3 bases and the J gene end by 4 bases; junction bases not matched to a gene: 16. Germline V gene lookup returns CDR1 DFQATT and CDR2 SNEGSKA (reference sequence). This CDR3 has 17 residues.

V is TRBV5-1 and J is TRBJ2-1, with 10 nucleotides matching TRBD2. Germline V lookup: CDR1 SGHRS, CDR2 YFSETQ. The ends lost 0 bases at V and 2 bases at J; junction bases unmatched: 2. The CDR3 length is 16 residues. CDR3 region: CASSLATSGAYNEQFF. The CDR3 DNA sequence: TGCGCCAGCAGCTTGGCTACTAGCGGGGCCTACAATGAGCAGTTCTTC.

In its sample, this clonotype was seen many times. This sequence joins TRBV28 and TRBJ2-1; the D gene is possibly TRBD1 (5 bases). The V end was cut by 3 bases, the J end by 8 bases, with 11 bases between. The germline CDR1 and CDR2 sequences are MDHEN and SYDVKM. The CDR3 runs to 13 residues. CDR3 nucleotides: TGTGCCAGCAGTTTTCAGGGCTGGGATGAGCAGTTCTTC. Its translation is CASSFQGWDEQFF.

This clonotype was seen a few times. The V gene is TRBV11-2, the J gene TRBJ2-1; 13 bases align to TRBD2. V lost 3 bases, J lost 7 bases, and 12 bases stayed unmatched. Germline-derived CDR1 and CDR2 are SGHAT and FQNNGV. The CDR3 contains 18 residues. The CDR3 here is CASSFRGLAGSRGNEQFF. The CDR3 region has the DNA TGTGCCAGCAGCTTTCGGGGACTAGCGGGGTCCCGGGGGAATGAGCAGTTCTTC.

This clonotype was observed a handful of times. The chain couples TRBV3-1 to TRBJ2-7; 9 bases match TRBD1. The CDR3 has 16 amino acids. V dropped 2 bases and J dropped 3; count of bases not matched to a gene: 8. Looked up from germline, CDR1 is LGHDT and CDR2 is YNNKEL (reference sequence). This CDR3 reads CASSQRSGQGVYEQYF. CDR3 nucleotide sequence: TGTGCCAGCAGCCAAAGGTCGGGACAGGGTGTCTACGAGCAGTACTTC.